The 16 T cell receptor beta chains in this list originate from one sample, sequenced in a study of Graves' ophthalmopathy and Graves' hyperthyroidism (dated by TCRdb to the late 2010s). Sequencing instrument: Illumina HiSeq 2000. TCR beta CDR3 regions were amplified from RNA transcripts for repertoire sequencing. The first round was an RT-PCR using HTBI primers with the Qiagen OneStep RT-PCR kit, and this first round was followed by a second-round multiplex PCR, then size selection and purification. Starting from the raw public reads, TCRdb applied fastp trimming at Q25, assembled clones with MiXCR and retained in-frame beta chains. Under each unique CDR3 protein, matching rows form one entry showing the most common genes and DNA. Present in this sample are under 250,000 distinct CDR3 sequences, around 30% of which were seen just once. The leading ten clones occupy around 9.8% of the sample. What was sequenced was peripheral blood. The receptors shown here come from a man aged 45 to 65 with Graves' ophthalmopathy. Donor details come from another sample of the same person, matched by shared clones.

The chain recombines TRBV27 with TRBJ2-5; tentatively, D is TRBD2 (5 bases). Germline CDR1 reads MNHEY; CDR2 reads SMNVEV (reference sequence). CDR3 length: 14 residues. The V and J ends lost 8 bases and 1 base respectively, with 14 bases between them. The CDR3 DNA is TGTGCCAGCTCCTCGCGGGCCTTCCAAGAGACCCAGTACTTC. It codes for CASSSRAFQETQYF.

The chain links TRBV27 to TRBJ1-5; D is ambiguous. The V and J ends lost 2 bases and 6 bases respectively, with 8 bases between them. The germline gives CDR1 MNHEY, CDR2 SMNVEV (reference sequence). There are 13 residues in the CDR3. The CDR3 loop is CASSLRAVQPQHF. CDR3 sequence (DNA): TGTGCCAGCAGTTTACGGGCGGTTCAGCCCCAGCATTTT.

This clonotype showed up many times. This sequence joins TRBV19 and TRBJ1-1; TRBD1 is a possible D gene (6 bases). Germline assignment: CDR1 LNHDA and CDR2 SQIVND (reference sequence). This CDR3 region has 13 residues. V was cut by 6 bases and J by 2 bases, with 10 bases left in between. CDR3 nucleotide sequence: TGTGCCAGTAGCCGACAGGCCAACACTGAAGCTTTCTTT. This translates into CASSRQANTEAFF. Full variable domain (outside the CDR3, taken from reference TRBV19 and TRBJ1-1): DGGITQSPKYLFRKEGQNVTLSCEQNLNHDAMYWYRQDPGQGLRLIYYSQIVNDFQKGDIAEGYSVSREKKESFPLTVTSAQKNPTAFYLCASSRQANTEAFFGQGTRLTVV.

This clonotype was detected ten times or more. The V gene is TRBV12-3 or TRBV12-4, the J gene TRBJ2-5; D is ambiguous. Deletions cut 4 bases from V and 3 bases from J, with 3 bases between. This CDR3 contains 11 residues. The CDR3 nucleotides are TGTGCCAGCAGTTGGGAAGAGACCCAGTACTTC. Residues: CASSWEETQYF.

This clonotype was observed a handful of times. V is TRBV4-1 and J is TRBJ2-7; unclear D gene. CDR3 length: 14 residues. With 2 bases removed from V and 2 bases from J, the gap between germline ends came to 10 bases. Germline V CDR1 and CDR2: MGHRA, YSYEKL. The CDR3 here is CASSQFYGTYEQYF. The DNA for the CDR3 is TGCGCCAGCAGCCAATTCTACGGAACCTACGAGCAGTACTTC.

This clonotype was picked up a small number of times. Since the CDR3 does not end with the conserved phenylalanine or tryptophan, this likely comes from a read error. The CDR3 DNA follows: TGTGCCAGCAGTTGGCAGACAGGGCGCGAGCAGTACCTC. Encoded protein: CASSWQTGREQYL. The chain combines TRBV6-5 with TRBJ2-7; 7 nucleotides align to TRBD1. The CDR3 contains 13 residues. Trimming at V came to 4 bases and at J to 6 bases, leaving 6 bases not matched to a gene. Looked up from germline, CDR1 is MNHEY and CDR2 is SVGAGI.

The V call is TRBV24-1, the J call TRBJ2-5; TRBD1 agrees at 10 bases. The J segment lost 2 bases and the V segment lost 5 bases, leaving 4 bases of the junction unmatched. The CDR3 loop spans 15 amino acids. CDR1 KGHDR and CDR2 SFDVKD come from the germline V gene. The CDR3 DNA reads as TGTGCCACCAGTGCGGGACAGGGGTGGCAAGAGACCCAGTACTTC. Translation: CATSAGQGWQETQYF.

This clonotype was observed many times. The rearrangement joins TRBV3-1 to TRBJ2-5; weak D call: TRBD1 (6 bases). The germline V gene encodes CDR1 LGHDT and CDR2 YNNKEL (reference sequence). Deletions cut 1 base from V and 5 bases from J, with 14 bases between. The CDR3 runs to 15 residues. Here the CDR3 reads CASSQVSTGHETQYF. The CDR3 bases are TGTGCCAGCAGCCAAGTCAGTACAGGGCACGAGACCCAGTACTTC.

The rearrangement joins TRBV6-5 to TRBJ1-6; a possible D gene is TRBD1 (5 bases). The CDR3 runs 16 residues. V was shortened by 4 bases and J by 8 bases, with 18 bases between the two germline ends. The V gene's germline CDR1 is MNHEY and CDR2 SVGAGI. The CDR3 bases are TGTGCCAGCAGTTCCCTCCGTAGGGGTCGGGATTCACCCCTCCACTTT. Translating it yields CASSSLRRGRDSPLHF.

This clonotype was picked up many times. The chain recombines TRBV6-5 with TRBJ1-1; TRBD1 matches 9 bases. CDR1 and CDR2 (germline): MNHEY, SVGAGI. The CDR3 is 14 residues long. J lost 10 bases, V lost 6 bases, and 12 bases had no gene match. CDR3 loop: CASRTTTPGQGAFF. For the CDR3, the DNA is TGTGCCAGCAGAACAACAACCCCGGGACAGGGAGCTTTCTTT.

This clonotype has a count of ten or more. The chain recombines TRBV19 with TRBJ1-6, with 10 nucleotides matching TRBD1. Looked up from germline, CDR1 is LNHDA and CDR2 is SQIVND (reference sequence). Trimming cost V 8 bases and J 8 bases; bases outside gene matches: 6. The CDR3 has 14 amino acids. CDR3 protein: CASGDRGGYSPLHF. The CDR3 bases are TGTGCCAGTGGGGACAGGGGTGGTTATTCACCCCTCCACTTT. The full variable domain, with the rest looked up from reference TRBV19 and TRBJ1-6, is DGGITQSPKYLFRKEGQNVTLSCEQNLNHDAMYWYRQDPGQGLRLIYYSQIVNDFQKGDIAEGYSVSREKKESFPLTVTSAQKNPTAFYLCASGDRGGYSPLHFGNGTRLTVT.

This clonotype has a count of ten or more. The V and J genes are TRBV6-2 or TRBV6-3 and TRBJ1-5; possible D gene TRBD1, 6 bases. The V end was cut by 5 bases, the J end by 3 bases, with 11 bases between. Germline CDR1 reads MNHEY; CDR2 reads SVGEGT. CDR3 length: 14 residues. In DNA, the CDR3 is TGTGCCAGCAGTGCGGCAGGGGCCAATCAGCCCCAGCATTTT. It specifies CASSAAGANQPQHF.

This clonotype appeared many times. Its ends do not fully match the called genes, so a read error is possible. The chain recombines TRBV12-3 or TRBV12-4 with TRBJ2-7, with TRBD2 matching 14 bases. The length of the CDR3 is 14 residues. CDR3 DNA: TGTGCCGGCAGTTTAGGACTAGCGGGAGGTGAGCAGTACTTC. Translation: CAGSLGLAGGEQYF.

This clonotype was recorded many times. The chain uses TRBV6-5 and TRBJ2-5; no clear D. In germline, CDR1 is MNHEY, CDR2 SVGAGI. Trimming removed 6 bases at V and 13 bases at J, with 18 bases between. The CDR3 spans 12 residues. CDR3 in amino acids: CASSPGPPRWYF. The CDR3 DNA is TGTGCCAGCAGCCCCGGACCACCGCGCTGGTACTTC.

In this sample, this clonotype turned up many times. The J gene is TRBJ2-5, the V gene TRBV20-1; TRBD2 matches 10 bases. This CDR3 contains 18 residues. V was clipped by 3 bases and J by 2 bases; unmatched bases: 15. Germline V CDR1 and CDR2: DFQATT, SNEGSKA (reference sequence). CDR3 residues: CSARKWGTGTSDQETQYF. Written as DNA, the CDR3 is TGCAGTGCTAGGAAATGGGGGACCGGGACTAGCGATCAAGAGACCCAGTACTTC.

This clonotype showed up many times. The chain employs TRBV12-3 or TRBV12-4 and TRBJ2-5, with 8 positions matching TRBD2. CDR3 length equals 13 residues. V lost 6 bases to trimming and J lost 7 bases; unmatched junction nucleotides: 7. The CDR3 sequence is CASSLAGGGTQYF. CDR3 nucleotide sequence: TGTGCCAGCAGCCTAGCGGGCGGGGGGACCCAGTACTTC.